This T cell receptor (beta chain) derives from a study of blood T cell repertoires in COVID-19. Overall study context: Collection of acute and convalescent COVID-19 samples took place in the United States, Italy and Spain. T cells, B-cell-depleted T cells, or PBMCs supplied cDNA or gDNA.

Germline CDR1 and CDR2: MNHEY and SMNVEV (reference sequence). The CDR3 totals 13 residues. V was clipped by 4 bases and J by 3 bases, with 8 bases between them. Per the authors' pipeline: Estimation of nucleated cell counts was performed using reference gene primer amplification. Clones were read by immunoSEQ multiplex PCR, and TCRdb kept only the in-frame ones, dropping some. The D gene and trimming were derived from the DNA, and the V and J assignments and clone size from that table. The sample includes roughly 270,000 clones, over 75% seen only once; the top ten take approximately 5.1%. The source is a man over 45 with active or convalescent COVID-19. This chain uses TRBV27 with TRBJ2-3; the D gene is possibly TRBD2 (6 bases). Sequenced: peripheral blood. The CDR3 reads CASSSRGTDTQYF. CDR3 DNA: TGTGCCAGCAGTTCCCGGGGGACAGATACGCAGTATTTT.